This TCR beta chain was observed in a study of follicular helper T cells after annual influenza vaccination. General study results and limits: ICOS+CD38+ cTfh clonality change tracked circulating plasmablast frequency change.

With regard to this clone: Its antigen is currently unknown.

TCRdb's copy holds only in-frame clones and misses some; the assay was immunoSEQ multiplex PCR. The table has 12,000 to 15,000 clones, around 85% seen once; the top ten hold 1.3%. This CDR3 has 13 residues. Trimming cost V 10 bases and J 4 bases, with 16 bases left between them. The germline V gene encodes CDR1 MNHNS and CDR2 SASEGT. As for time point: 2014-2015 season, 7 days after vaccination. The V gene is TRBV6-1, the J gene TRBJ1-1; D is undetermined. Sequenced material: CXCR5+ CD38- circulating T follicular helper cells from blood, taken 7 days after influenza vaccination. Subset: circulating Tfh, non-naive CD4+CXCR5+PD-1+ (ICOS+CD38+ or ICOS-CD38-). This receptor was taken from an adult who received the influenza vaccine. The CDR3 region is CATSRAEGTEAFF. The CDR3, as DNA: TGTGCCACCTCCCGGGCCGAGGGCACTGAAGCTTTCTTT.